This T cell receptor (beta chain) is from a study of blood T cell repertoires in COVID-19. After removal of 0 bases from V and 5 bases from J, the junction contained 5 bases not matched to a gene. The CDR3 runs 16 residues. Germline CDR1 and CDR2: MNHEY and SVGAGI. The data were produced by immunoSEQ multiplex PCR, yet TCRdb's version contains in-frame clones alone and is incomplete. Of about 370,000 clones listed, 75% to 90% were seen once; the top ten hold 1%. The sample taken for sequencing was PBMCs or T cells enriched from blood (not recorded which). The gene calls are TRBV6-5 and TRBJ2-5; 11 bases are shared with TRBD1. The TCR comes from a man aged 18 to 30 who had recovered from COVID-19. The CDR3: CASSYSWDRGRETQYF. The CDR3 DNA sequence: TGTGCCAGCAGTTACTCTTGGGACAGGGGGAGGGAGACCCAGTACTTC.